A selection of T cell receptor beta chains follows, all from one sample in a study of blood T cell repertoires in COVID-19. Some clones are missing from TCRdb's copy, which holds only in-frame ones; the method was immunoSEQ multiplex PCR. The data hold some 180,000 clones, with 90% observed a single time. The source material was peripheral blood. Receptors were obtained from a middle-aged man with acute or convalescent COVID-19. CDR3s include the opening cysteine and the closing phenylalanine or tryptophan. Each record gives: CDR3 length, D gene, J gene, clone size, V gene, CDR3 protein, CDR3 DNA. A D gene is named only where the DNA matches it firmly. Clone size is not always given. Where it is, it says once, few, many or a class for expanded clones.

CDR3 length: 17; D gene: TRBD1; J gene: TRBJ2-4; clone size: .; V gene: TRBV5-1; CDR3 protein: CASSLGRDRAAKNIQYF; CDR3 DNA: TGCGCCAGCAGCTTGGGACGGGACAGGGCAGCCAAAAACATTCAGTACTTC
CDR3 length: 11; D gene: .; J gene: TRBJ2-1; clone size: .; V gene: TRBV20-1; CDR3 protein: CSARSYNEQFF; CDR3 DNA: TGCAGTGCTAGGAGCTACAATGAGCAGTTCTTC
CDR3 length: 15; D gene: .; J gene: TRBJ2-3; clone size: .; V gene: TRBV28; CDR3 protein: CASSPWGAETDTQYF; CDR3 DNA: TGTGCCAGCAGCCCCTGGGGAGCGGAGACAGATACGCAGTATTTT
CDR3 length: 12; D gene: .; J gene: TRBJ2-2; clone size: .; V gene: TRBV27; CDR3 protein: CASSFYTGELFF; CDR3 DNA: TGTGCCAGCAGTTTCTACACCGGGGAGCTGTTTTTT
CDR3 length: 16; D gene: .; J gene: TRBJ1-5; clone size: .; V gene: TRBV4-2; CDR3 protein: CASSQVRGNSNQPQHF; CDR3 DNA: TGTGCCAGCAGCCAAGTAAGGGGGAATAGCAATCAGCCCCAGCATTTT
CDR3 length: 14; D gene: TRBD1; J gene: TRBJ1-2; clone size: .; V gene: TRBV6-5; CDR3 protein: CASSFRQGHYGYTF; CDR3 DNA: TGTGCCAGCAGTTTTCGACAGGGGCACTATGGCTACACCTTC
CDR3 length: 10; D gene: .; J gene: TRBJ2-3; clone size: few; V gene: TRBV29-1; CDR3 protein: CSVARDTQYF; CDR3 DNA: TGCAGCGTTGCGAGAGATACGCAGTATTTT
CDR3 length: 16; D gene: .; J gene: TRBJ2-1; clone size: .; V gene: TRBV9; CDR3 protein: CASSVGGASAYNEQFF; CDR3 DNA: TGTGCCAGCAGCGTAGGTGGGGCGAGCGCCTACAATGAGCAGTTCTTC
CDR3 length: 15; D gene: TRBD1; J gene: TRBJ1-6; clone size: .; V gene: TRBV6-5; CDR3 protein: CASDLRDREFSPLHF; CDR3 DNA: TGTGCCAGCGACCTAAGAGACAGGGAATTCTCTCCCCTCCACTTT
CDR3 length: 18; D gene: .; J gene: TRBJ2-1; clone size: .; V gene: TRBV27; CDR3 protein: CASSLGRASANFYNEQFF; CDR3 DNA: TGTGCCAGCAGTTTGGGGCGGGCTAGCGCGAACTTCTACAATGAGCAGTTCTTC
CDR3 length: 14; D gene: .; J gene: TRBJ2-1; clone size: .; V gene: TRBV4-2; CDR3 protein: CASSQDNSQDEQFF; CDR3 DNA: TGTGCCAGCAGCCAAGATAACAGCCAAGATGAGCAGTTCTTC
CDR3 length: 15; D gene: .; J gene: TRBJ1-6; clone size: .; V gene: TRBV7-3; CDR3 protein: CASSSDSSYNSPLHF; CDR3 DNA: TGTGCCAGCAGCTCAGACAGCTCCTATAATTCACCCCTCCACTTT
CDR3 length: 13; D gene: .; J gene: TRBJ1-3; clone size: .; V gene: TRBV28; CDR3 protein: CASSDSSGNTIYF; CDR3 DNA: TGTGCCAGCAGTGACAGCTCTGGAAACACCATATATTTT
CDR3 length: 12; D gene: .; J gene: TRBJ2-4; clone size: few; V gene: TRBV5-1; CDR3 protein: CASSLEGGIQYF; CDR3 DNA: TGCGCCAGCAGCTTGGAGGGAGGCATTCAGTACTTC
CDR3 length: 13; D gene: .; J gene: TRBJ1-2; clone size: .; V gene: TRBV5-5; CDR3 protein: CASSPFRVSGYTF; CDR3 DNA: TGTGCCAGCAGTCCGTTCAGGGTCTCTGGCTACACCTTC
CDR3 length: 16; D gene: TRBD2; J gene: TRBJ2-2; clone size: .; V gene: TRBV9; CDR3 protein: CASNPSGTKNTGELFF; CDR3 DNA: TGTGCCAGCAATCCATCCGGGACTAAGAACACCGGGGAGCTGTTTTTT
CDR3 length: 13; D gene: .; J gene: TRBJ2-3; clone size: .; V gene: TRBV29-1; CDR3 protein: CSVEGSRADTQYF; CDR3 DNA: TGCAGCGTTGAAGGGTCCCGAGCAGATACGCAGTATTTT
CDR3 length: 16; D gene: TRBD1; J gene: TRBJ2-7; clone size: few; V gene: TRBV6-6; CDR3 protein: CASGPAPGQGLYEQYF; CDR3 DNA: TGTGCCAGCGGGCCGGCTCCGGGACAGGGGTTATACGAGCAGTACTTC
CDR3 length: 14; D gene: .; J gene: TRBJ2-7; clone size: once; V gene: TRBV7-2; CDR3 protein: CASSLVVMDSEQYF; CDR3 DNA: TGTGCCAGCAGCTTAGTAGTAATGGACAGCGAGCAGTACTTC
CDR3 length: 13; D gene: TRBD1; J gene: TRBJ1-2; clone size: .; V gene: TRBV28; CDR3 protein: CASSPGQDHGYTF; CDR3 DNA: TGTGCCAGCAGTCCGGGACAGGACCATGGCTACACCTTC
CDR3 length: 13; D gene: .; J gene: TRBJ1-2; clone size: .; V gene: TRBV11-2; CDR3 protein: CASSLGQRYGYTF; CDR3 DNA: TGTGCCAGCAGCTTAGGACAGCGCTATGGCTACACCTTC
CDR3 length: 17; D gene: .; J gene: TRBJ1-6; clone size: .; V gene: TRBV25-1; CDR3 protein: CASSPSFRRQINSPLHF; CDR3 DNA: TGTGCCAGCAGCCCCTCCTTTCGTCGTCAGATTAATTCACCCCTCCACTTT
CDR3 length: 15; D gene: .; J gene: TRBJ1-5; clone size: .; V gene: TRBV7-2; CDR3 protein: CASSLVQGDNQPQHF; CDR3 DNA: TGTGCCAGCAGCTTAGTTCAGGGTGACAATCAGCCCCAGCATTTT
CDR3 length: 15; D gene: .; J gene: TRBJ2-1; clone size: .; V gene: TRBV5-6; CDR3 protein: CASSLVLDFYNEQFF; CDR3 DNA: TGTGCCAGCAGCTTGGTTCTAGACTTCTACAATGAGCAGTTCTTC
CDR3 length: 16; D gene: TRBD1; J gene: TRBJ2-2; clone size: once; V gene: TRBV6-1; CDR3 protein: CASSERTGGVTGELFF; CDR3 DNA: TGTGCCAGCAGTGAGAGGACAGGGGGAGTTACCGGGGAGCTGTTTTTT
CDR3 length: 15; D gene: .; J gene: TRBJ2-7; clone size: .; V gene: TRBV5-5; CDR3 protein: CASSLDTSSFYEQYF; CDR3 DNA: TGTGCCAGCAGCCTTGACACTAGCTCCTTCTACGAGCAGTACTTC
CDR3 length: 13; D gene: .; J gene: TRBJ1-4; clone size: .; V gene: TRBV19; CDR3 protein: CASSLRTGEKLFF; CDR3 DNA: TGTGCCAGTAGTCTCCGGACTGGTGAAAAACTGTTTTTT
CDR3 length: 12; D gene: .; J gene: TRBJ1-2; clone size: .; V gene: TRBV19; CDR3 protein: CASSPAGYGYTF; CDR3 DNA: TGTGCCAGTAGCCCAGCAGGGTATGGCTACACCTTC
CDR3 length: 13; D gene: TRBD1; J gene: TRBJ1-1; clone size: .; V gene: TRBV9; CDR3 protein: CASSPWTGTEAFF; CDR3 DNA: TGTGCCAGCAGCCCCTGGACAGGCACTGAAGCTTTCTTT
CDR3 length: 19; D gene: TRBD1; J gene: TRBJ2-2; clone size: .; V gene: TRBV28; CDR3 protein: CASRFLTPGTGGSTGELFF; CDR3 DNA: TGTGCCAGCAGATTCCTCACTCCCGGGACAGGGGGATCCACCGGGGAGCTGTTTTTT
CDR3 length: 16; D gene: .; J gene: TRBJ2-1; clone size: once; V gene: TRBV14; CDR3 protein: CASRSTSTDSYNEQFF; CDR3 DNA: TGTGCCAGCAGATCAACTAGCACAGATTCCTACAATGAGCAGTTCTTC
CDR3 length: 13; D gene: TRBD1; J gene: TRBJ2-3; clone size: .; V gene: TRBV9; CDR3 protein: CASSVRGQNTQYF; CDR3 DNA: TGTGCCAGCAGCGTACGGGGACAGAATACGCAGTATTTT
CDR3 length: 14; D gene: TRBD1; J gene: TRBJ1-4; clone size: .; V gene: TRBV7-2; CDR3 protein: CASSLRTGAEKLFF; CDR3 DNA: TGTGCCAGCAGCTTAAGGACAGGGGCTGAAAAACTGTTTTTT
CDR3 length: 13; D gene: TRBD2; J gene: TRBJ2-2; clone size: .; V gene: TRBV5-1; CDR3 protein: CASNSGVTGELFF; CDR3 DNA: TGCGCCAGCAACAGCGGGGTCACCGGGGAGCTGTTTTTT
CDR3 length: 17; D gene: .; J gene: TRBJ1-1; clone size: .; V gene: TRBV10-3; CDR3 protein: CAISESKGGVWNTEAFF; CDR3 DNA: TGTGCCATCAGTGAGTCTAAGGGGGGGGTGTGGAACACTGAAGCTTTCTTT
CDR3 length: 15; D gene: .; J gene: TRBJ2-1; clone size: .; V gene: TRBV7-9; CDR3 protein: CASSLGTTFYNEQFF; CDR3 DNA: TGTGCCAGCAGCTTAGGGACTACGTTTTACAATGAGCAGTTCTTC
CDR3 length: 14; D gene: .; J gene: TRBJ2-4; clone size: .; V gene: TRBV24-1; CDR3 protein: CATSDFTRGNIQYF; CDR3 DNA: TGTGCCACCAGTGATTTCACCCGAGGAAACATTCAGTACTTC
CDR3 length: 13; D gene: .; J gene: TRBJ2-7; clone size: .; V gene: TRBV5-1; CDR3 protein: CASFQSGHYEQYF; CDR3 DNA: TGCGCCAGCTTCCAATCGGGACACTACGAGCAGTACTTC
CDR3 length: 13; D gene: .; J gene: TRBJ1-1; clone size: .; V gene: TRBV12-3/TRBV12-4; CDR3 protein: CASGTSWWTEAFF; CDR3 DNA: TGTGCCAGCGGGACATCCTGGTGGACTGAAGCTTTCTTT
CDR3 length: 16; D gene: TRBD1; J gene: TRBJ2-2; clone size: .; V gene: TRBV6-6; CDR3 protein: CASSYPGGSGTGELFF; CDR3 DNA: TGTGCCAGCAGTTACCCAGGGGGCAGCGGCACCGGGGAGCTGTTTTTT
CDR3 length: 12; D gene: .; J gene: TRBJ1-1; clone size: once; V gene: TRBV30; CDR3 protein: CAWTNLNTEAFF; CDR3 DNA: TGTGCCTGGACAAATTTGAACACTGAAGCTTTCTTT
CDR3 length: 17; D gene: TRBD1; J gene: TRBJ2-3; clone size: .; V gene: TRBV5-8; CDR3 protein: CASPRAGGVKSTDTQYF; CDR3 DNA: TGTGCCAGTCCCCGGGCAGGGGGTGTAAAGAGCACAGATACGCAGTATTTT
CDR3 length: 16; D gene: TRBD1; J gene: TRBJ2-2; clone size: .; V gene: TRBV5-4; CDR3 protein: CASSLGGQSFTGELFF; CDR3 DNA: TGTGCCAGCAGCTTGGGGGGACAGAGTTTCACCGGGGAGCTGTTTTTT
CDR3 length: 16; D gene: TRBD2; J gene: TRBJ2-4; clone size: .; V gene: TRBV4-1; CDR3 protein: CASSSTPGTSENIQYF; CDR3 DNA: TGCGCCAGCAGCTCTACCCCCGGGACTAGTGAAAACATTCAGTACTTC
CDR3 length: 13; D gene: .; J gene: TRBJ1-5; clone size: few; V gene: TRBV6-6; CDR3 protein: CASSYRGNQPQHF; CDR3 DNA: TGTGCCAGCAGTTACCGGGGAAATCAGCCCCAGCATTTT
CDR3 length: 14; D gene: TRBD1; J gene: TRBJ2-7; clone size: .; V gene: TRBV2; CDR3 protein: CASSQDRGLYEQYF; CDR3 DNA: TGTGCCAGCAGCCAGGACAGGGGGCTCTACGAGCAGTACTTC